This entry lists 16 T cell receptor beta chains sequenced from one sample in a study of T cell responses to AZD1222 COVID-19 vaccine. This table comes from immunoSEQ multiplex PCR, and its TCRdb copy is limited to in-frame clones, with some not included. Among about 130,000 clones listed, roughly 90% were seen once. This sample comprised peripheral blood, obtained 28 days after the second AZD1222 dose. The receptor source for this set is an adult who received the AZD1222 COVID-19 vaccine.

CDR3 residues: CASSLSFGTGNIQYF. In DNA form, the CDR3 reads TGTGCCAGCAGCTTATCCTTTGGGACAGGAAACATTCAGTACTTC. This rearrangement joins TRBV7-2 to TRBJ2-4; 8 positions agree with TRBD1. With 2 bases clipped from V and 6 bases from J, the junction kept 6 bases outside the gene matches. The length of the CDR3 is 15 residues. CDR1 SGHTA and CDR2 FQGNSA come from the germline V gene.

Only a few counts were recorded for this clone. The V and J genes are TRBV11-3 and TRBJ2-1; D is uncertain. Trimming cost V 1 base and J 0 bases, with 10 bases left between them. The CDR3 length is 16 residues. Germline V gene data show CDR1 as SGHNT and CDR2 as YENEEA. The CDR3 is CASSLGLRSSYNEQFF. CDR3 bases: TGTGCCAGCAGCTTAGGGCTGAGGAGCTCCTACAATGAGCAGTTCTTC.

The genes are TRBV9 and TRBJ1-2, with 11 bases lining up with TRBD1. Germline CDR1 reads SGDLS; CDR2 reads YYNGEE. Trimming took 0 bases from V and 9 from J; bases not matched to a gene: 10. The length of the CDR3 is 16 residues. The CDR3 DNA sequence: TGTGCCAGCAGCGTAGAAGGGACAGGGGGTTCTACTAGCTACACCTTC. Translated, it gives CASSVEGTGGSTSYTF.

V and J are TRBV7-2 and TRBJ1-1, with D unresolved. Germline CDR1 is SGHTA and CDR2 is FQGNSA. V was cut by 3 bases and J by 1 base, with 9 bases left in between. The CDR3 extends over 14 amino acids. This CDR3 reads CASSFSYSNTEAFF. In nucleotides, the CDR3 is TGTGCCAGCAGCTTCAGTTACTCGAACACTGAAGCTTTCTTT. The entire variable domain, with the rest obtained from reference TRBV7-2 and TRBJ1-1, is as follows: GAGVSQSPSNKVTEKGKDVELRCDPISGHTALYWYRQSLGQGLEFLIYFQGNSAPDKSGLPSDRFSAERTGGSVSTLTIQRTQQEDSAVYLCASSFSYSNTEAFFGQGTRLTVV.

The V and J genes are TRBV2 and TRBJ1-2; D not certain. Germline V CDR1 and CDR2: SNHLY, FYNNEI. The ends were cut back, 7 bases at V and 0 bases at J, with 15 bases in the middle. The CDR3 length is 15 residues. This chain's CDR3 is CASTSSGGANYGYTF. CDR3 sequence (DNA): TGTGCCAGCACCTCATCGGGCGGCGCTAACTATGGCTACACCTTC.

The chain carries TRBV6-2 or TRBV6-3 and TRBJ2-7; D unclear. Germline CDR1 MNHEY, CDR2 SVGEGT. Deletions cut 3 bases from V and 4 bases from J, with 13 bases between. CDR3 length: 14 residues. CDR3 nucleotides: TGTGCCAGCAGTTATCCCGCCGGCCTATACGAGCAGTACTTC. Translating gives CASSYPAGLYEQYF.

This clone was observed once. The gene calls are TRBV11-2 and TRBJ1-1; the D gene is possibly TRBD1 (5 bases). Germline CDR1 and CDR2: SGHAT and FQNNGV. The CDR3 extends over 13 amino acids. With 3 bases removed from V and 1 base from J, the gap between germline ends came to 6 bases. CDR3 nucleotide sequence: TGTGCCAGCAGCTTCCAGGGGAACACTGAAGCTTTCTTT. This encodes CASSFQGNTEAFF.

V is TRBV30 and J is TRBJ1-4; the D is unclear. CDR3 length: 12 amino acids. Trimming cost V 3 bases and J 8 bases, with 10 bases left between them. Germline lookup yields CDR1 GTSNPN and CDR2 SVGIG (reference sequence). The CDR3 region has the DNA TGTGCCTGGAGCCCCACTCGGGAAAAACTGTTTTTT. Its translation: CAWSPTREKLFF.

In this sample, this clone turned up once. This rearrangement joins TRBV3-1 (or the pseudogene TRBV3-2) to TRBJ1-6; D is undetermined. The germline CDR1 and CDR2 sequences are LGHDT and YNNKEL (reference sequence). There are 13 residues in the CDR3. V lost 1 base and J 8 bases, leaving 6 bases between the germline ends. The CDR3 nucleotides read TGTGCCAGCAGCCAAGGGGCAGATTCACCCCTCCACTTT. Its protein product is CASSQGADSPLHF.

V gene TRBV2 combines with J gene TRBJ2-6; D is unresolved. Trimming removed 5 bases from V and 2 bases from J, with 7 bases in between. Germline CDR1 is SNHLY and CDR2 is FYNNEI. This CDR3 has 14 amino acids. CDR3 region: CASSNPTGANVLTF. The CDR3 DNA reads TGTGCCAGCAGTAACCCCACTGGGGCCAACGTCCTGACTTTC.

The chain links TRBV29-1 to TRBJ1-1; 10 nucleotides agree with TRBD1. Per the germline V gene, CDR1 is SQVTM and CDR2 is ANQGSEA. The V and J ends lost 5 bases and 6 bases, in that order; junction bases with no gene match: 6. This CDR3 spans 13 amino acids. Here the CDR3 DNA reads TGCAGCGTTAGGACAGGGGGTGAGTCTGAAGCTTTCTTT. This gives the protein CSVRTGGESEAFF.

The chain combines TRBV5-1 with TRBJ2-5, with unresolved D. The germline V gene has CDR1 SGHRS and CDR2 YFSETQ. The CDR3 runs to 13 residues. V dropped 0 bases and J dropped 3 bases, with 6 bases sitting between them. CDR3 protein: CASSLATKETQYF. DNA of the CDR3: TGCGCCAGCAGCTTGGCGACGAAAGAGACCCAGTACTTC. The full variable domain, rest sourced from reference TRBV5-1 and TRBJ2-5, is KAGVTQTPRYLIKTRGQQVTLSCSPISGHRSVSWYQQTPGQGLQFLFEYFSETQRNKGNFPGRFSGRQFSNSRSEMNVSTLELGDSALYLCASSLATKETQYFGPGTRLLVL.

The chain combines TRBV19 with TRBJ2-5; unclear D gene. From germline, CDR1 is LNHDA and CDR2 SQIVND (reference sequence). With 5 bases removed from V and 2 bases from J, the gap between germline ends came to 15 bases. This CDR3 is 15 amino acids long. CDR3 amino acids: CASSAPGALQETQYF. The CDR3 nucleotides are TGTGCCAGTAGTGCCCCCGGAGCACTTCAAGAGACCCAGTACTTC.

This chain joins TRBV7-2 and TRBJ1-6; D is unclear. V was pared by 4 bases and J by 7 bases, with 8 bases between. Germline loops: CDR1 SGHTA, CDR2 FQGNSA. This CDR3 comprises 13 residues. The CDR3 DNA is TGTGCCAGCAGCTATGCGCCCAATTCACCCCTCCACTTT. Encoded protein: CASSYAPNSPLHF.

V usage is TRBV11-2 and J usage is TRBJ1-2; D is unresolved. The CDR3 has 14 amino acids. V lost 0 bases and J lost 9, with 14 bases in between. Germline V gene sequence: CDR1 SGHAT, CDR2 FQNNGV. CDR3 DNA: TGTGCCAGCAGCTTAGATCCCCCCCCGTCGAGCTACACCTTC. Its protein is CASSLDPPPSSYTF.

V usage is TRBV3-1 (or the pseudogene TRBV3-2) and J usage is TRBJ2-6; TRBD2 is a possible D gene (5 bases). Germline values: CDR1 LGHDT, CDR2 YNNKEL (reference sequence). V lost 5 bases and J 2 bases, leaving 16 bases between the germline ends. The CDR3 extends over 17 amino acids. The CDR3 spells CASSYGLPGTGANVLTF. The DNA for the CDR3 is TGTGCCAGCAGCTACGGGCTCCCCGGGACTGGGGCCAACGTCCTGACTTTC.